The 14 T cell receptor beta chains reported below all come from one sample, sequenced in a study of blood T cell repertoires in COVID-19. Assay: immunoSEQ multiplex PCR; the TCRdb copy retains only in-frame clones and omits some. Altogether under 150,000 clones are present, 88% being singletons, with the ten largest covering 1.5% to 1.9%. Sequenced input: peripheral blood. Every receptor here comes from a human donor in a cohort sampled during active COVID-19.

The chain is built from TRBV2 and TRBJ1-2; no reliable D call. The CDR3 is 13 amino acids. The V and J ends lost 3 bases and 0 bases respectively, with 5 bases between them. Germline V gene lookup returns CDR1 SNHLY and CDR2 FYNNEI. The CDR3 sequence is CASSDRANYGYTF. In DNA, the CDR3 is TGTGCCAGCAGTGACCGAGCTAACTATGGCTACACCTTC.

Comments on this clone: The junction departs from germline at one end; a sequencing error may be responsible. CDR3 sequence (DNA): TGTGCTAGCAGGGTTTACATTCCCTCCTATAATTCACCCCTCCACTTT. Residues: CASRVYIPSYNSPLHF. The rearrangement joins TRBV7-7 to TRBJ1-6, with D possibly being TRBD1 (5 bases). Germline V gene sequence: CDR1 SSHAT, CDR2 FNYEAQ (reference sequence). CDR3 length: 16 residues.

The CDR3 nucleotides are TGCGCCAGCAGCTCGGCCTGGGGCGCGGAGGAGACCCAGTACTTC. Protein: CASSSAWGAEETQYF. The chain recombines TRBV5-1 with TRBJ2-5, with D perhaps matching TRBD1 (5 bases). Trimming stripped 3 bases from V and 5 bases from J, with 17 bases between. The CDR3 is 15 residues long. Germline V gives CDR1 SGHRS, CDR2 YFSETQ.

The J gene is TRBJ1-5, the V gene TRBV29-1, with 8 bases matching TRBD1. CDR1 is SQVTM, CDR2 ANQGSEA, per germline. The CDR3 runs to 17 residues. V trimming: 7 bases; J trimming: 0 bases; junction bases outside the gene matches: 14. The CDR3 region is CSAIRQGRFLSNQPQHF. The CDR3 nucleotides read TGCAGCGCAATCCGACAGGGGCGATTTCTTAGCAATCAGCCCCAGCATTTT.

The chain links TRBV10-1 to TRBJ2-3, with D tentatively TRBD2 (5 bases). Germline loops: CDR1 WNHNN, CDR2 SYGVQD (reference sequence). V was pared by 6 bases and J by 0 bases, with 7 bases between. The CDR3 length is 13 residues. In DNA form, the CDR3 reads TGCGCCAGCAGCCGGACTAGCACAGATACGCAGTATTTT. Translated, it gives CASSRTSTDTQYF.

The gene calls are TRBV29-1 and TRBJ2-1, with TRBD1 matching 7 bases. V shed 5 bases and J 10 bases; nucleotides not matched to a gene: 8. CDR3 length: 12 amino acids. Germline V CDR1 and CDR2: SQVTM, ANQGSEA. The CDR3 nucleotides read TGCAGCGTTTCGGAACAGGGGACAGAGCAGTTCTTC. Translation gives CSVSEQGTEQFF.

CDR3 coding DNA: TGTGCCAGCAGTCCCCCCGGTGAACTGTTTTTT. It is translated as CASSPPGELFF. The chain employs TRBV12-3 or TRBV12-4 and TRBJ2-2; D gene uncertain. The CDR3 length is 11 residues. Trimming took 5 bases from V and 14 from J, leaving 12 bases between them.

The V gene is TRBV24-1, the J gene TRBJ2-1; 8 bases fit TRBD2. Germline values: CDR1 KGHDR, CDR2 SFDVKD. Trimming at V came to 5 bases and at J to 2 bases, leaving 13 bases not matched to a gene. This CDR3 spans 18 amino acids. The CDR3 DNA sequence: TGTGCCACCAGTGGTTCCAGTGGGCGGGAGGCCCCCTACAATGAGCAGTTCTTC. Encoded protein: CATSGSSGREAPYNEQFF.

This chain connects TRBV5-8 to TRBJ2-3; D call uncertain. Deletions cut 0 bases from V and 4 bases from J, with 12 bases between. Germline assignment: CDR1 SGHTS and CDR2 YDEGEE. This CDR3 region has 15 residues. CDR3 bases: TGTGCCAGCAGCTTGGTTTTTAGTAGCCCAGATACGCAGTATTTT. It translates to CASSLVFSSPDTQYF.

Regarding this clone: The same CDR3 is also encoded by other DNA sequences in this sample. The chain joins TRBV6-5 to TRBJ1-2; weak D call: TRBD1 (5 bases). CDR3 size: 13 residues. CDR1 and CDR2 (germline): MNHEY, SVGAGI. The V end was cut by 5 bases, the J end by 4 bases, with 11 bases between. The CDR3 DNA reads as TGTGCCAGCAGTCCTGGACACCTCTATGGCTACACCTTC. This codes for CASSPGHLYGYTF.

The CDR3 spells CASSQAQSNSPLHF. The CDR3 nucleotides are TGTGCCAGCAGCCAAGCACAGTCAAATTCACCCCTCCACTTT. The J gene is TRBJ1-6, the V gene TRBV3-1 (or the pseudogene TRBV3-2), with D uncertain. The CDR3 has 14 amino acids. Looked up from germline, CDR1 is LGHDT and CDR2 is YNNKEL (reference sequence). V was shortened by 1 base and J by 7 bases, with 8 bases between the two germline ends.

The chain combines TRBV6-5 with TRBJ1-1; TRBD1 aligns across 7 bases. V was clipped by 6 bases and J by 5 bases; unmatched bases: 9. The CDR3 has 14 residues. Germline V gives CDR1 MNHEY, CDR2 SVGAGI. The CDR3 here is CASRPDRARTEAFF. CDR3 coding DNA: TGTGCCAGCAGACCCGACAGGGCTCGTACTGAAGCTTTCTTT.

The chain uses TRBV5-7 and TRBJ1-5; unclear D gene. TRBV5-7 is placed among ORFs of uncertain function. Trimming removed 4 bases from V and 4 bases from J, with 3 bases in between. CDR3 size: 11 residues. This CDR3 is CASSANQPQHF. The CDR3 DNA follows: TGTGCCAGCAGCGCGAATCAGCCCCAGCATTTT.

The chain couples TRBV6-5 to TRBJ1-4; the match to TRBD1 covers 8 bases. The CDR3 is 15 residues long. CDR1 is MNHEY, CDR2 SVGAGI, per germline. Germline trimming cut 0 bases from V and 6 bases from J; bases unmatched to any gene: 3. The CDR3 loop is CASSYSTGVYEKLFF. CDR3 DNA: TGTGCCAGCAGTTACTCGACAGGGGTATATGAAAAACTGTTTTTT.